This T cell receptor beta chain appears in the sequencing data of a study of response to subunit inactivated influenza vaccine. General study points: New T cells are recruited in small numbers by each seasonal influenza vaccination, according to the authors' suggestion.

TCRdb passed the RT-PCR reads through MiXCR, listing each CDR3 protein once. This sample yields roughly 670,000 distinct CDR3 sequences, of which around 15% are seen a single time; 7.6% belongs to the top ten. This clonotype has more than one count but fewer than ten. What it recognizes is unknown. The CDR3 runs to 13 residues. CDR1 is SGHTA, CDR2 FQGNSA, per germline. The V gene lost 4 bases and the J gene lost 7 bases, with 14 bases spanning the gap. This sequence was found in a man aged 50 to 60 who received an inactivated influenza vaccine. The V and J genes are TRBV7-2 and TRBJ2-7; D not certain. The specimen comprised PBMCs from blood, sampled 14 to 15 days before vaccination. CDR3 amino acids: CASSSRAAWEQYF. CDR3 coding DNA: TGTGCCAGCAGCTCCCGGGCCGCTTGGGAGCAGTACTTC. The variable domain in full, completed from reference TRBV7-2 and TRBJ2-7, reads GAGVSQSPSNKVTEKGKDVELRCDPISGHTALYWYRQSLGQGLEFLIYFQGNSAPDKSGLPSDRFSAERTGGSVSTLTIQRTQQEDSAVYLCASSSRAAWEQYFGPGTRLTVT.